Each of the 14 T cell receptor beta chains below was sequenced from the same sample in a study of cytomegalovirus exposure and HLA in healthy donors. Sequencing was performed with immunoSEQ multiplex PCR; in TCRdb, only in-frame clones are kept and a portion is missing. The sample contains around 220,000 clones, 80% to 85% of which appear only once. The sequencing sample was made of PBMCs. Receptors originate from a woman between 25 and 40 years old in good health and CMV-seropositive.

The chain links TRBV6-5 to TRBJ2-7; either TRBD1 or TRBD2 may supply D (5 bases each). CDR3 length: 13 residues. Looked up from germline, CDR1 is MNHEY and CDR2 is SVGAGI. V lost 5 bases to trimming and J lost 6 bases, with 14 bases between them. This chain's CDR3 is CASSTTSGLEQYF. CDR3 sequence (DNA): TGTGCCAGCAGTACTACATCGGGGCTCGAGCAGTACTTC.

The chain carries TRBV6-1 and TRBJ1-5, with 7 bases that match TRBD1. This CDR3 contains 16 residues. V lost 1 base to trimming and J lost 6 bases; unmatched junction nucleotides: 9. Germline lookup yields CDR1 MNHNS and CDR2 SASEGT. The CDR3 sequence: CASSEEAGGGGQPQHF. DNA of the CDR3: TGTGCCAGCAGTGAAGAAGCAGGGGGAGGAGGTCAGCCCCAGCATTTT.

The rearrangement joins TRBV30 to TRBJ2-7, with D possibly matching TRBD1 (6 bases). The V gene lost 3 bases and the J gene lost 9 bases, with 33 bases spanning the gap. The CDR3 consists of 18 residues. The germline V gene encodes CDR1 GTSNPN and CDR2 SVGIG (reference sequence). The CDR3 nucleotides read TGTGCCTGGAGCCCTAATAACAGGGCGCCCCTGATAAAAATAGGGCAGTACTTC. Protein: CAWSPNNRAPLIKIGQYF.

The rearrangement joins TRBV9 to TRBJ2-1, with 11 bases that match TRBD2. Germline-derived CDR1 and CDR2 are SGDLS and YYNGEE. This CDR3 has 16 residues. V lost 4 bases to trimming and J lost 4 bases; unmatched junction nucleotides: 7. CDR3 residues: CASSRGTSGDYNEQFF. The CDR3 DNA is TGTGCCAGCAGCAGAGGGACTAGCGGAGATTACAATGAGCAGTTCTTC.

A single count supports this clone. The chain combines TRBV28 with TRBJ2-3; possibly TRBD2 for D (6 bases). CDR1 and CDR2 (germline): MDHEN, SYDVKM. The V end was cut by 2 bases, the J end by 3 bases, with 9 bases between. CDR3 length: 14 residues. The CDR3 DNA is TGTGCCAGCAGTTTACGTGGGGGGACAGATACGCAGTATTTT. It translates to CASSLRGGTDTQYF.

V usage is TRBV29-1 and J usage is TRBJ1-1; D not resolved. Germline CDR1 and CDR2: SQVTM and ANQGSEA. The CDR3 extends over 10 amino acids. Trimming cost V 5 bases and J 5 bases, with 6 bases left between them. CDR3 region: CSVHWTEAFF. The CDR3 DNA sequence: TGCAGCGTTCATTGGACTGAAGCTTTCTTT. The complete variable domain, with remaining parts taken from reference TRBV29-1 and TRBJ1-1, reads SAVISQKPSRDICQRGTSLTIQCQVDSQVTMMFWYRQQPGQSLTLIATANQGSEATYESGFVIDKFPISRPNLTFSTLTVSNMSPEDSSIYLCSVHWTEAFFGQGTRLTVV.

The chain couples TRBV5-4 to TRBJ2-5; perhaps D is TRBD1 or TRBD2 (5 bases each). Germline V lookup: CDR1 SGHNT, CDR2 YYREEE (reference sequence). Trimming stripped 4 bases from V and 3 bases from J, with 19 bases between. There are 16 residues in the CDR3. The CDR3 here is CASSGGFRAAEETQYF. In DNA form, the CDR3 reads TGTGCCAGCAGCGGGGGTTTTCGGGCCGCGGAAGAGACCCAGTACTTC.

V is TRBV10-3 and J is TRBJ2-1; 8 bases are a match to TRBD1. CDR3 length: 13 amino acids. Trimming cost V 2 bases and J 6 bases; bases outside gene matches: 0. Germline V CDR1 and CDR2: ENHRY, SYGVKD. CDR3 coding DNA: TGTGCCATCAGTGAGGACAGGGGCAATGAGCAGTTCTTC. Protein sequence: CAISEDRGNEQFF.

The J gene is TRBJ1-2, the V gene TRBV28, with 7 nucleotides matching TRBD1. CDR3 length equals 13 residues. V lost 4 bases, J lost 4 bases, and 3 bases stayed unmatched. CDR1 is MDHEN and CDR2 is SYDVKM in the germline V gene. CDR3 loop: CASSWGQLYGYTF. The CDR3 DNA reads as TGTGCCAGCAGTTGGGGACAGCTCTATGGCTACACCTTC.

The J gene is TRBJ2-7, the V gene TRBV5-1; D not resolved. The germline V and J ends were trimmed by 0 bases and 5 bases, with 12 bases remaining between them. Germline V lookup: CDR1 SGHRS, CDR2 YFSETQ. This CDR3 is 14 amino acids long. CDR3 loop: CASSLVAPPNEQYF. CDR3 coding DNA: TGCGCCAGCAGCTTGGTGGCTCCGCCGAACGAGCAGTACTTC.

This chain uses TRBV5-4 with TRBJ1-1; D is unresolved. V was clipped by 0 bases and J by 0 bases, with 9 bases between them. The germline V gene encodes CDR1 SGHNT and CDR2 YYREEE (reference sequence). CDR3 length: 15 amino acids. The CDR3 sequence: CASSLGRSLNTEAFF. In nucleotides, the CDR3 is TGTGCCAGCAGCTTGGGACGGTCTTTGAACACTGAAGCTTTCTTT.

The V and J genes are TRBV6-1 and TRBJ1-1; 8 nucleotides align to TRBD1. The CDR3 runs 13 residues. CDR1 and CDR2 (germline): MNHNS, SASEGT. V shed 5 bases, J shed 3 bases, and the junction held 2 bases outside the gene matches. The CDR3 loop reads CASSLQGDTEAFF. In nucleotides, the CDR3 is TGTGCCAGCAGTCTACAGGGGGACACTGAAGCTTTCTTT.

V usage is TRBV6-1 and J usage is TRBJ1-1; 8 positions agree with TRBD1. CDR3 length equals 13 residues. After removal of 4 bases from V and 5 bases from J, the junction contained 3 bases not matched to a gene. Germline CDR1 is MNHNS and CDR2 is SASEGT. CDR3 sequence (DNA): TGTGCCAGCAGTGTAGGACAGGGAACTGAAGCTTTCTTT. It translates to CASSVGQGTEAFF.

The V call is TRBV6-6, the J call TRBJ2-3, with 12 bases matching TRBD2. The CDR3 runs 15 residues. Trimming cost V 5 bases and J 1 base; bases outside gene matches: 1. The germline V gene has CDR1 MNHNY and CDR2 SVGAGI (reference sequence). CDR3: CASSRLAGGTDTQYF. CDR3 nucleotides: TGTGCCAGCAGTAGACTAGCGGGAGGCACAGATACGCAGTATTTT.